These 9 T cell receptor beta chains originate from one sample sequenced in a study of blood T cell repertoires in COVID-19 (dated by TCRdb to about 2020). Libraries were made using the immunoSEQ multiplex PCR assay. As stored in TCRdb, this immuneACCESS dataset retains in-frame rearrangements with V and J assigned. A fraction of the clones does not appear; measured against another copy, unresolved V genes explain less than half of the discrepancy, and the remainder lacks a known reason. The sample records about 180,000 clones, 85% to 90% of which are singletons. The ten largest clones represent about 18% of the sample. The specimen sequenced was peripheral blood. Receptors originate from a person between 65 and 79 years old with COVID-19, enrolled during active disease.

The rearrangement links TRBV4-2 to TRBJ2-2, with D tentatively TRBD2 (5 bases). CDR3 length: 14 amino acids. Per the germline V gene, CDR1 is LGHNA and CDR2 is YNFKEQ. V was pared by 3 bases and J by 6 bases, with 11 bases between. CDR3: CASSHSGSAGELFF. As DNA, the CDR3 is TGTGCCAGCAGCCACAGTGGTAGCGCCGGGGAGCTGTTTTTT.

This clone showed up just a few times. The V gene is TRBV12-3 or TRBV12-4, the J gene TRBJ1-6; possible D gene TRBD1, 6 bases. Deletions cut 5 bases from V and 7 bases from J, with 9 bases between. The CDR3 loop spans 13 amino acids. The CDR3 region has the DNA TGTGCCAGCAGTCAGCAGGGGAATTCACCCCTCCACTTT. Translated: CASSQQGNSPLHF.

The rearrangement uses TRBV4-3 and TRBJ2-3, with D possibly being TRBD1 (6 bases). V lost 0 bases to trimming and J lost 0 bases, with 10 bases between them. CDR1 is LGHNA and CDR2 is YSLEER in the germline V gene. This CDR3 has 16 residues. The CDR3 region is CASSQDTGLSTDTQYF. The CDR3 DNA is TGCGCCAGCAGCCAAGACACAGGGCTAAGCACAGATACGCAGTATTTT.

This clone was observed a few times. This chain joins TRBV4-2 and TRBJ2-1; perhaps TRBD2 as D (6 bases). V lost 3 bases, J lost 3 bases, and 15 bases lay in between. Germline values: CDR1 LGHNA, CDR2 YNFKEQ. There are 16 residues in the CDR3. This chain's CDR3 is CASSHQLGTGYNEQFF. The CDR3 region has the DNA TGTGCCAGCAGCCATCAGTTGGGGACTGGCTACAATGAGCAGTTCTTC.

V gene TRBV7-3 combines with J gene TRBJ2-1; no definite D call. The CDR3 has 12 residues. Trimming left V 3 bases short and J 5 bases short, with 5 bases between. CDR1 SGHTA and CDR2 FQGTGA come from the germline V gene. The DNA of the CDR3 is TGTGCCAGCAGCTTCGCGCACAATGAGCAGTTCTTC. Translating gives CASSFAHNEQFF.

The rearrangement joins TRBV7-2 to TRBJ2-1; TRBD2 matches 8 bases. Germline assignment: CDR1 SGHTA and CDR2 FQGNSA. J lost 6 bases, V lost 5 bases, and 9 bases had no gene match. This CDR3 is 15 amino acids long. The CDR3 is CASSTGTSFGNEQFF. CDR3 coding DNA: TGTGCCAGCAGCACCGGGACTAGTTTTGGCAATGAGCAGTTCTTC.

This clone showed up just a few times. The chain uses TRBV6-2 or TRBV6-3 and TRBJ2-5, with TRBD1 matching 8 bases. Germline V gene data show CDR1 as MNHEY and CDR2 as SVGEGT. This CDR3 has 15 amino acids. V dropped 5 bases and J dropped 3; count of bases not matched to a gene: 8. The CDR3 nucleotides are TGTGCCAGCAGTCACCGATCGGACAGGGAAGAGACCCAGTACTTC. Protein sequence: CASSHRSDREETQYF.

The chain recombines TRBV7-3 with TRBJ2-1; weak D call: TRBD1 (5 bases). The germline V and J ends were trimmed by 5 bases and 5 bases, with 7 bases remaining between them. From germline, CDR1 is SGHTA and CDR2 FQGTGA. This CDR3 region has 12 residues. This chain's CDR3 is CASSKDNNEQFF. CDR3 sequence (DNA): TGTGCCAGCAGCAAGGACAACAATGAGCAGTTCTTC.

This clone came up a few times. The chain recombines TRBV5-1 with TRBJ1-2; tentative D call: TRBD1 (5 bases). CDR1 and CDR2 (germline): SGHRS, YFSETQ. The CDR3 totals 14 residues. Trimming removed 3 bases at V and 5 bases at J, with 14 bases between. For the CDR3, the DNA is TGCGCCAGCAGCTCCGGTGGGGGGAGATATGGCTACACCTTC. This codes for CASSSGGGRYGYTF. Based on the CDR3 plus reference TRBV5-1 and TRBJ1-2, the full variable domain is KAGVTQTPRYLIKTRGQQVTLSCSPISGHRSVSWYQQTPGQGLQFLFEYFSETQRNKGNFPGRFSGRQFSNSRSEMNVSTLELGDSALYLCASSSGGGRYGYTFGSGTRLTVV.